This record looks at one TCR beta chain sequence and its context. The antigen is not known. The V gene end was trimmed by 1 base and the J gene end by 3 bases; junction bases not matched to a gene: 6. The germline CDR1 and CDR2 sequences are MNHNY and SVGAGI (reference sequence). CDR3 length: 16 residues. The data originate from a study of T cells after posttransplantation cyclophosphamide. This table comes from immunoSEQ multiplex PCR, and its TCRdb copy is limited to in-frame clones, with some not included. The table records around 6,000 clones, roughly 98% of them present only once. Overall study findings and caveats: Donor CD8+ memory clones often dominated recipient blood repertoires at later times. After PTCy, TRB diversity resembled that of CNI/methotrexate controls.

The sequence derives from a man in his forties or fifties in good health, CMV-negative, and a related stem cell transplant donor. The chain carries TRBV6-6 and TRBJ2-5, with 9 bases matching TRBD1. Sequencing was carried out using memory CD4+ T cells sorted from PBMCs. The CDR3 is CASSYYGQGWEETQYF. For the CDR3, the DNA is TGTGCCAGCAGTTACTATGGACAGGGGTGGGAAGAGACCCAGTACTTC.